These 32 T cell receptor beta chains share one sample of origin, sequenced in a study of PD-1 blockade in classical Hodgkin lymphoma. Every patient had relapsed following autologous stem cell transplantation, and cohorts differed in brentuximab vedotin exposure. The protocol was immunoSEQ multiplex PCR, while the TCRdb copy is restricted to in-frame clones and leaves out a portion. The sample contains some 17,000 clones, roughly 82% of which appear only once. This specimen was peripheral blood mononuclear cells (PBMCs), taken before the second cycle of nivolumab. The source of these receptors is a human donor with classical Hodgkin lymphoma.

The gene calls are TRBV28 and TRBJ1-2, with a tentative D call TRBD1 (6 bases). This CDR3 spans 14 amino acids. Between the trimmed V and J ends, which lost 6 bases and 5 bases, there was a span of 16 bases. Germline assignment: CDR1 MDHEN and CDR2 SYDVKM. The CDR3 coding sequence is TGTGCCAGCAGACCTCCAGGGGCCGCTTATGGCTACACCTTC. It specifies CASRPPGAAYGYTF.

The rearrangement links TRBV6-4 to TRBJ2-1; D uncertain. CDR3 length: 15 amino acids. The germline gives CDR1 MRHNA, CDR2 SNTAGT. Deletions cut 0 bases from V and 8 bases from J, with 14 bases between. This CDR3 is CASSDSIKGMDEQFF. The DNA of the CDR3 is TGTGCCAGCAGTGACTCGATCAAGGGAATGGATGAGCAGTTCTTC.

V usage is TRBV28 and J usage is TRBJ2-7; TRBD2 might be the D (6 bases). Looked up from germline, CDR1 is MDHEN and CDR2 is SYDVKM. Trimming took 5 bases from V and 5 from J, leaving 19 bases between them. This CDR3 is 15 amino acids long. CDR3 sequence: CASSPTQGGYNEQYF. The CDR3 bases are TGTGCCAGCAGTCCCACGCAGGGAGGTTATAACGAGCAGTACTTC.

The DNA of the CDR3 is TGTGCCAGCAGTGAAGGAGGGGGGACAGTCTACGAGCAGTACTTC. It yields the protein CASSEGGGTVYEQYF. The chain employs TRBV6-1 and TRBJ2-5; the D gene is possibly TRBD1 (7 bases). The closer fit of TRBJ2-7 to the DNA end suggests the J call may be wrong. The CDR3 consists of 15 residues. Germline V gene lookup returns CDR1 MNHNS and CDR2 SASEGT.

A single count supports this clone. The rearrangement uses TRBV20-1 and TRBJ2-4; D possibly corresponds to TRBD2 (6 bases). V was cut by 6 bases and J by 15 bases, with 18 bases left in between. Germline CDR1 DFQATT, CDR2 SNEGSKA (reference sequence). The CDR3 is made up of 11 amino acids. The CDR3 loop reads CSASSVGLRYF. CDR3 DNA: TGCAGTGCGAGCTCGGTGGGACTTCGGTACTTC.

V is TRBV6-5 and J is TRBJ2-7; D is perhaps TRBD2 (5 bases). Looked up from germline, CDR1 is MNHEY and CDR2 is SVGAGI. CDR3 size: 11 residues. Trimming removed 8 bases from V and 3 bases from J, with 8 bases in between. DNA for the CDR3: TGTGCCAGCGCCGGAGGCTACGAGCAGTACTTC. Protein sequence: CASAGGYEQYF.

The chain recombines TRBV9 with TRBJ2-5, with D perhaps TRBD2 (6 bases). CDR1 and CDR2 (germline): SGDLS, YYNGEE. This CDR3 has 14 residues. V lost 4 bases, J lost 7 bases, and 17 bases lay in between. The CDR3 loop reads CASSPREAGLTQYF. The CDR3 nucleotides are TGTGCCAGCAGCCCTAGGGAGGCGGGGCTGACCCAGTACTTC. The full variable domain, completed using reference TRBV9 and TRBJ2-5, is DSGVTQTPKHLITATGQRVTLRCSPRSGDLSVYWYQQSLDQGLQFLIQYYNGEERAKGNILERFSAQQFPDLHSELNLSSLELGDSALYFCASSPREAGLTQYFGPGTRLLVL.

Remarks on this clone: One end of the junction varies from germline; a read error may be responsible. This chain joins TRBV4-2 and TRBJ1-1; a weak D match, TRBD1 (6 bases). CDR3 length: 15 amino acids. In germline, CDR1 is LGHNA, CDR2 YNFKEQ. This chain's CDR3 is CASSQITGIRRPDLF. In DNA, the CDR3 is TGTGCCAGCAGCCAAATTACAGGGATCCGGAGGCCCGACCTCTTT.

The chain links TRBV4-3 to TRBJ2-1; the D is unclear. Trimming took off 2 bases at V and 5 bases at J, with 1 base between the two ends. This CDR3 spans 11 amino acids. Germline-derived CDR1 and CDR2 are LGHNA and YSLEER. CDR3 residues: CASSQNNEQFF. CDR3 DNA sequence: TGCGCCAGCAGCCAAAACAATGAGCAGTTCTTC.

This clone has just one count. Its ends do not fully match the called genes, so a read error is possible. This chain links TRBV27 with TRBJ1-2, with unresolved D. The V gene's germline CDR1 is MNHEY and CDR2 SMNVEV (reference sequence). This CDR3 region has 12 residues. The chain's CDR3 is CTSSSPDYGYTF. For the CDR3, the DNA is TGTACCAGCAGTAGCCCTGATTATGGCTACACCTTC.

This chain connects TRBV5-6 to TRBJ1-5, with D possibly TRBD1 on 6 matching bases. This CDR3 is 16 amino acids long. CDR1 and CDR2 from the germline V gene are SGHDT and YYEEEE. Trimming took 4 bases from V and 0 from J, leaving 14 bases between them. The CDR3 DNA is TGTGCCAGCAGCAAACTAGGGGGGCATAGCAATCAGCCCCAGCATTTT. This sequence encodes CASSKLGGHSNQPQHF.

The chain recombines TRBV6-1 with TRBJ1-6; D is unclear. The length of the CDR3 is 15 residues. V lost 0 bases, J lost 7 bases, and 10 bases lay in between. The V gene's germline CDR1 is MNHNS and CDR2 SASEGT. DNA of the CDR3: TGTGCCAGCAGTGAAGCACTGGGAGGGAATTCACCCCTCCACTTT. It codes for CASSEALGGNSPLHF.

The chain has TRBV14 and TRBJ2-1, with D possibly matching TRBD2 (5 bases). Germline-derived CDR1 and CDR2 are SGHDN and FVKESK. The CDR3 is 17 residues long. V dropped 0 bases and J dropped 3 bases, with 15 bases sitting between them. The CDR3 loop is CASSQDPRSGRYNEQFF. DNA for the CDR3: TGTGCCAGCAGCCAAGACCCTAGGAGCGGTCGCTACAATGAGCAGTTCTTC.

This chain uses TRBV11-2 with TRBJ2-5; TRBD1 agrees at 7 bases. Germline V gene lookup returns CDR1 SGHAT and CDR2 FQNNGV. The trim removed 6 bases at V and 4 bases at J, leaving 2 bases unmatched. The CDR3 consists of 12 residues. CDR3 amino acids: CASRHRGETQYF. The CDR3, as DNA: TGTGCCAGCAGACACAGGGGAGAGACCCAGTACTTC.

CDR3 loop: CASSSSTGREQFF. DNA of the CDR3: TGTGCCAGCAGCTCAAGCACAGGTCGGGAGCAGTTCTTC. This sequence joins TRBV7-8 and TRBJ2-1, with D perhaps matching TRBD1 (5 bases). Germline V gives CDR1 SGHVS, CDR2 FQNEAQ. V was shortened by 4 bases and J by 10 bases, with 14 bases between the two germline ends. This CDR3 spans 13 amino acids.

The chain joins TRBV19 to TRBJ1-3; no definite D call. Germline CDR1 LNHDA, CDR2 SQIVND (reference sequence). Trimming pared 3 bases from V and 0 bases from J, leaving 9 bases between. CDR3 size: 15 residues. CDR3 coding DNA: TGTGCCAGTAGTATCAGCAGCGCCTCTGGAAACACCATATATTTT. As protein: CASSISSASGNTIYF. The complete variable domain, with remaining parts taken from reference TRBV19 and TRBJ1-3, reads DGGITQSPKYLFRKEGQNVTLSCEQNLNHDAMYWYRQDPGQGLRLIYYSQIVNDFQKGDIAEGYSVSREKKESFPLTVTSAQKNPTAFYLCASSISSASGNTIYFGEGSWLTVV.

The rearrangement joins TRBV2 to TRBJ2-3; 10 bases line up with TRBD2. V shed 8 bases and J 0 bases; nucleotides not matched to a gene: 11. CDR1 is SNHLY and CDR2 is FYNNEI in the germline V gene. This CDR3 contains 17 residues. The CDR3 nucleotides read TGTGCCAGCCACTCTAGCGGGGGCTTGAGGAGCACAGATACGCAGTATTTT. Its protein is CASHSSGGLRSTDTQYF.

The chain employs TRBV4-1 and TRBJ2-7, with a possible D match to TRBD1 (6 bases). This CDR3 spans 18 amino acids. CDR1 MGHRA and CDR2 YSYEKL come from the germline V gene. V dropped 0 bases and J dropped 1 base, with 19 bases sitting between them. CDR3: CASSQEGGQLAFSYEQYF. CDR3 DNA: TGCGCCAGCAGCCAAGAGGGTGGACAGCTCGCCTTTTCCTACGAGCAGTACTTC.

CDR3 protein: CASSVDSPGELFF. In nucleotides, the CDR3 is TGCGCCAGCAGCGTAGACAGTCCCGGGGAGCTGTTTTTT. V gene TRBV5-1 combines with J gene TRBJ2-2, with D perhaps matching TRBD1 (5 bases). CDR1 is SGHRS and CDR2 is YFSETQ in the germline V gene. The CDR3 loop spans 13 amino acids. Trimming stripped 4 bases from V and 6 bases from J, with 10 bases between. The entire variable domain, with the rest obtained from reference TRBV5-1 and TRBJ2-2, is as follows: KAGVTQTPRYLIKTRGQQVTLSCSPISGHRSVSWYQQTPGQGLQFLFEYFSETQRNKGNFPGRFSGRQFSNSRSEMNVSTLELGDSALYLCASSVDSPGELFFGEGSRLTVL.

The V gene is TRBV7-9, the J gene TRBJ2-5, with 10 bases aligning to TRBD1. Losses at the gene ends were 10 bases for V and 4 bases for J; bases not matched to a gene: 3. This CDR3 has 12 amino acids. CDR1 and CDR2 from the germline V gene are SEHNR and FQNEAQ (reference sequence). This CDR3 is CAIRTGGETQYF. In DNA, the CDR3 is TGTGCCATCAGGACAGGGGGAGAGACCCAGTACTTC.

V is TRBV19 and J is TRBJ2-5; 7 bases are a match to TRBD2. The CDR3 extends over 13 amino acids. Trimming took 5 bases from V and 4 from J; bases not matched to a gene: 4. Germline loops: CDR1 LNHDA, CDR2 SQIVND (reference sequence). The CDR3 protein is CASSATSRETQYF. The CDR3 region has the DNA TGTGCCAGTAGTGCGACTAGCCGAGAGACCCAGTACTTC.

V usage is TRBV4-2 and J usage is TRBJ2-3; 13 bases agree with TRBD2. Germline-derived CDR1 and CDR2 are LGHNA and YNFKEQ. The CDR3 sequence is 17 residues long. The V and J ends lost 2 bases and 2 bases, in that order; junction bases with no gene match: 4. The CDR3 protein is CASSQSGLAGATDTQYF. CDR3 in DNA: TGTGCCAGCAGCCAATCCGGACTAGCGGGGGCCACAGATACGCAGTATTTT.

The count of this clone is one. The CDR3, as DNA: TGTGCCATCAGCCCGGGACAGGGTCCCTACGAGCAGTACTTC. Amino acid sequence: CAISPGQGPYEQYF. This sequence joins TRBV10-3 and TRBJ2-5; TRBD1 matches at 9 bases. Gene TRBJ2-7 matches the end of the DNA better, so the J call may be wrong. The CDR3 sequence is 14 residues long. In germline, CDR1 is ENHRY, CDR2 SYGVKD.

V gene TRBV11-2 combines with J gene TRBJ2-2; D is tentatively TRBD1 or TRBD2 (6 bases each). V shed 5 bases and J shed 3 bases, with 25 bases lying between them. Germline lookup yields CDR1 SGHAT and CDR2 FQNNGV. The CDR3 is 19 residues long. The CDR3 loop is CASSLGGPDGGFYTGELFF. CDR3 in DNA: TGTGCCAGCAGCCTTGGGGGGCCGGACGGTGGGTTTTACACCGGGGAGCTGTTTTTT.

This clone was seen only once. The chain links TRBV18 to TRBJ1-6; 7 bases line up with TRBD1. V was pared by 2 bases and J by 14 bases, with 12 bases of the junction left unmatched. Germline loops: CDR1 KGHSH, CDR2 LQKENI. The CDR3 totals 15 residues. The CDR3 DNA is TGTGCCAGCTCACCAGGACAAGGGACAGCCTCATCCCTCCACTTT. It yields the protein CASSPGQGTASSLHF.

This rearrangement joins TRBV20-1 to TRBJ2-1; weak D call: TRBD2 (5 bases). Germline V gene data show CDR1 as DFQATT and CDR2 as SNEGSKA (reference sequence). V was trimmed by 7 bases and J by 10 bases, leaving 8 bases between them. CDR3 length: 9 amino acids. The CDR3 DNA follows: TGCAGTGGCGAGCGGGAGCAGTTCTTC. Translation: CSGEREQFF.

The genes are TRBV11-2 and TRBJ2-3; D is ambiguous. The CDR3 sequence is 12 residues long. The germline gives CDR1 SGHAT, CDR2 FQNNGV. V gave up 5 bases and J gave up 2 bases, with 5 bases separating them. The CDR3 region has the DNA TGTGCCAGCAGCCCGATCACAGATACGCAGTATTTT. Its protein product is CASSPITDTQYF.

This clone was counted a few times. The V gene is TRBV11-2, the J gene TRBJ2-2; no reliable D call. The CDR3 contains 15 residues. CDR1 and CDR2 from the germline V gene are SGHAT and FQNNGV. Trimming removed 4 bases at V and 7 bases at J, with 16 bases between. The CDR3 DNA sequence: TGTGCCAGCAGCTCCCTGTTCTCTTTGGACGGGGAGCTGTTTTTT. As protein: CASSSLFSLDGELFF.

The chain combines TRBV9 with TRBJ2-2; a possible D gene is TRBD1 (5 bases). With 7 bases removed from V and 1 base from J, the gap between germline ends came to 11 bases. The CDR3 totals 14 residues. The germline V gene has CDR1 SGDLS and CDR2 YYNGEE. CDR3 residues: CASGRAVNTGELFF. The CDR3 region has the DNA TGTGCCAGCGGCAGGGCGGTGAACACCGGGGAGCTGTTTTTT.

This chain links TRBV5-6 with TRBJ1-3; 7 nucleotides align to TRBD1. V lost 3 bases to trimming and J lost 0 bases; unmatched junction nucleotides: 12. There are 18 residues in the CDR3. Germline V gene lookup returns CDR1 SGHDT and CDR2 YYEEEE. CDR3 DNA sequence: TGTGCCAGCAGCTCCTTCCGCCTGGACAGGAGCTCTGGAAACACCATATATTTT. It translates to CASSSFRLDRSSGNTIYF.

The chain is built from TRBV6-6 and TRBJ1-1; D is perhaps TRBD1 (5 bases). Trimming shortened V by 5 bases and J by 0 bases, and 13 bases separated the two germline ends. Germline V gene data show CDR1 as MNHNY and CDR2 as SVGAGI (reference sequence). CDR3 length equals 15 residues. The DNA of the CDR3 is TGTGCCAGCAGTCCTCAGGACACTTTGAACACTGAAGCTTTCTTT. Encoded protein: CASSPQDTLNTEAFF.

J is TRBJ2-3 and V is TRBV6-4; 14 bases match TRBD2. CDR1 is MRHNA, CDR2 SNTAGT, per germline. The CDR3 is made up of 15 amino acids. V shed 5 bases and J 3 bases; nucleotides not matched to a gene: 1. The CDR3 reads CASSRLAGGTDTQYF. Here the CDR3 DNA reads TGTGCCAGCAGTAGACTAGCGGGGGGGACAGATACGCAGTATTTT.